One and the same sample provided the 21 T cell receptor beta chains below, sequenced in a study of T cells in Graves' hyperthyroidism and ophthalmopathy. It was RNA transcripts that yielded the amplified TCR beta CDR3 regions. HTBI primers were employed in a first-round RT-PCR of the TCR CDR3. In TCRdb, the multiplex PCR reads were re-called with MiXCR into one record per CDR3 protein. The top ten hold 7.1% of the sample, which has approximately 600,000 distinct CDR3 sequences, around 14% seen once. Sequences were obtained from blood. These receptor sequences come from a woman under 30 with Graves' ophthalmopathy.

The gene calls are TRBV10-3 and TRBJ1-1; the D is unclear. The CDR3 loop spans 14 amino acids. Germline CDR1 is ENHRY and CDR2 is SYGVKD. V shed 6 bases and J shed 0 bases, with 11 bases lying between them. The CDR3 sequence is CAIRPGFMNTEAFF. CDR3 nucleotide sequence: TGTGCCATCAGACCGGGGTTTATGAACACTGAAGCTTTCTTT.

At least ten counts were recorded for this clonotype. The rearrangement links TRBV11-2 to TRBJ1-1, with D perhaps TRBD1 (5 bases). Trimming removed 1 base at V and 8 bases at J, with 11 bases between. Germline V gives CDR1 SGHAT, CDR2 FQNNGV. This CDR3 has 13 residues. The CDR3 spells CASSLVGQREAFF. CDR3 DNA: TGTGCCAGCAGCTTAGTGGGGCAAAGGGAAGCTTTCTTT.

This clonotype was seen at least ten times. This chain joins TRBV7-3 and TRBJ2-3, with TRBD2 matching 8 bases. This CDR3 spans 15 amino acids. After removal of 4 bases from V and 4 bases from J, the junction contained 7 bases not matched to a gene. Per germline, CDR1 SGHTA and CDR2 FQGTGA. As DNA, the CDR3 is TGTGCCAGCAGCTCGGGGGGGGTTCTGCCAGATACGCAGTATTTT. Protein sequence: CASSSGGVLPDTQYF.

There are many counts of this clonotype. The chain combines TRBV24-1 with TRBJ2-2; maybe TRBD2 (5 bases). Germline V gene sequence: CDR1 KGHDR, CDR2 SFDVKD. V was cut by 2 bases and J by 2 bases, with 8 bases left in between. This CDR3 has 15 residues. This CDR3 is CATSDSEDNTGELFF. The DNA of the CDR3 is TGTGCCACCAGTGATTCGGAGGACAACACCGGGGAGCTGTTTTTT.

V usage is TRBV12-3 or TRBV12-4 and J usage is TRBJ1-2; TRBD1 agrees at 10 bases. J lost 8 bases, V lost 3 bases, and 9 bases had no gene match. The CDR3 covers 15 residues. CDR3 amino acids: CASSFGGTGEIGYTF. In DNA form, the CDR3 reads TGTGCCAGCAGTTTCGGAGGGACAGGGGAAATAGGCTACACCTTC.

This rearrangement joins TRBV4-3 to TRBJ1-6; TRBD1 might be the D (5 bases). V lost 0 bases to trimming and J lost 2 bases, with 11 bases between them. The CDR3 is made up of 17 amino acids. The V gene's germline CDR1 is LGHNA and CDR2 YSLEER. The CDR3 nucleotides are TGCGCCAGCAGCCAAGATCTCCGGGGGACCTATAATTCACCCCTCCACTTT. This gives the protein CASSQDLRGTYNSPLHF.

This clonotype was seen only a few times. This chain joins TRBV4-2 and TRBJ2-7; TRBD2 matches 7 bases. Trimming took 6 bases from V and 0 from J; bases not matched to a gene: 8. This CDR3 comprises 15 residues. The V gene's germline CDR1 is LGHNA and CDR2 YNFKEQ. CDR3 residues: CASSPPGGASYEQYF. DNA for the CDR3: TGTGCCAGCAGTCCCCCGGGGGGAGCCTCCTACGAGCAGTACTTC.

This clonotype was counted only a few times. The V call is TRBV7-2, the J call TRBJ1-2; 8 nucleotides align to TRBD1. V shed 3 bases and J 0 bases; nucleotides not matched to a gene: 6. The CDR3 contains 16 residues. Germline V gene sequence: CDR1 SGHTA, CDR2 FQGNSA. Written as DNA, the CDR3 is TGTGCCAGCAGCTTTTACAGGGGGGTTGCTAACTATGGCTACACCTTC. The encoded protein is CASSFYRGVANYGYTF.

V gene TRBV4-1 combines with J gene TRBJ2-3, with D hard to call. V dropped 5 bases and J dropped 5 bases, with 14 bases sitting between them. The CDR3 is 14 amino acids. CDR1 is MGHRA, CDR2 YSYEKL, per germline. CDR3 DNA sequence: TGCGCCAGCAGCTATGAGGTGGCGAGAGATACGCAGTATTTT. Translating it yields CASSYEVARDTQYF.

This clonotype turned up a few times. The chain joins TRBV27 to TRBJ1-5; D gene uncertain. The CDR3 covers 16 residues. With 1 base removed from V and 6 bases from J, the gap between germline ends came to 16 bases. Germline loops: CDR1 MNHEY, CDR2 SMNVEV (reference sequence). CDR3 in amino acids: CASSLLGLRTSQPQHF. DNA for the CDR3: TGTGCCAGCAGTTTATTGGGCCTACGGACGAGTCAGCCCCAGCATTTT.

This clonotype was seen repeatedly, ten times or more. V gene TRBV2 combines with J gene TRBJ2-7, with 8 bases matching TRBD1. Germline V gene lookup returns CDR1 SNHLY and CDR2 FYNNEI. The CDR3 has 13 amino acids. Unmatched junction bases numbered 5, after V lost 6 bases and J lost 4 bases. In DNA form, the CDR3 reads TGTGCCAGCAGGGTAACAGGGGGATACGAGCAGTACTTC. The encoded protein is CASRVTGGYEQYF.

In its sample, this clonotype was seen many times. J is TRBJ1-1 and V is TRBV7-2, with 9 bases that match TRBD1. Germline CDR1 SGHTA, CDR2 FQGNSA. V dropped 4 bases and J dropped 4; count of bases not matched to a gene: 4. The CDR3 has 14 residues. The CDR3 loop is CASSSTTGGTEAFF. CDR3 DNA sequence: TGTGCCAGCAGCTCCACGACAGGGGGCACTGAAGCTTTCTTT. The variable domain in full, with the rest retrieved from reference TRBV7-2 and TRBJ1-1, is GAGVSQSPSNKVTEKGKDVELRCDPISGHTALYWYRQSLGQGLEFLIYFQGNSAPDKSGLPSDRFSAERTGGSVSTLTIQRTQQEDSAVYLCASSSTTGGTEAFFGQGTRLTVV.

This clonotype has a handful of counts. This chain links TRBV7-9 with TRBJ2-1, with D unclear. V lost 5 bases and J lost 12, with 17 bases in between. CDR1 is SEHNR, CDR2 FQNEAQ, per germline (reference sequence). The CDR3 is 13 residues long. CDR3 in DNA: TGTGCCAGCAGCCCAAGTGGGTATATAGCGCAGTTCTTC. This translates into CASSPSGYIAQFF.

The chain uses TRBV28 and TRBJ1-2; D remains ambiguous. Germline-derived CDR1 and CDR2 are MDHEN and SYDVKM. CDR3 length equals 14 residues. V was clipped by 11 bases and J by 4 bases, with 20 bases between them. The CDR3 DNA is TGTGCCTCTCGGGGTAACCTCCTTGGCTATGGCTACACCTTC. Protein: CASRGNLLGYGYTF.

The table lists this clonotype with many counts. This chain uses TRBV7-2 with TRBJ2-3; 9 bases are a match to TRBD2. The germline CDR1 and CDR2 sequences are SGHTA and FQGNSA. The J segment lost 1 base and the V segment lost 6 bases, leaving 11 bases of the junction unmatched. There are 17 residues in the CDR3. CDR3 amino acids: CASSSRASGTGTDTQYF. Written as DNA, the CDR3 is TGTGCCAGCAGTTCGAGGGCTAGCGGGACTGGCACAGATACGCAGTATTTT.

The sample holds a few counts of this clonotype. The chain has TRBV20-1 and TRBJ2-7, with TRBD2 identical over 9 bases. J gave up 4 bases and V 5 bases, and 6 bases lay outside the gene matches. Germline assignment: CDR1 DFQATT and CDR2 SNEGSKA (reference sequence). This CDR3 is built from 13 residues. As DNA, the CDR3 is TGCAGTGCTTCCGGGACTAGCAAGTACGAGCAGTACTTC. Translating gives CSASGTSKYEQYF.

The CDR3: CASVINDGRVTEAFF. For the CDR3, the DNA is TGTGCCAGTGTAATAAACGATGGGAGAGTCACTGAAGCTTTCTTT. The chain employs TRBV19 and TRBJ1-1; D remains ambiguous. Deletions cut 8 bases from V and 4 bases from J, with 20 bases between. The germline gives CDR1 LNHDA, CDR2 SQIVND (reference sequence). The CDR3 covers 15 residues.

This clonotype was found a few times. V is TRBV12-3 or TRBV12-4 and J is TRBJ1-2, with 8 positions matching TRBD1. The CDR3 covers 15 residues. The V segment lost 3 bases and the J segment 8 bases; nucleotides outside the gene matches: 11. DNA of the CDR3: TGTGCCAGCAGTTTTCGACTCCAGGGGGCAGGAGGCTACACCTTC. Translated, it gives CASSFRLQGAGGYTF.

This clonotype showed up just a few times. This chain joins TRBV20-1 and TRBJ2-7; D call uncertain. The V gene's germline CDR1 is DFQATT and CDR2 SNEGSKA (reference sequence). Trimming stripped 3 bases from V and 0 bases from J, with 12 bases between. The length of the CDR3 is 14 residues. CDR3 DNA sequence: TGCAGTGCTAGGGGTCCTTTTAGCTCCTACGAGCAGTACTTC. Translating gives CSARGPFSSYEQYF.

This clonotype was observed a few times. The V gene is TRBV5-1, the J gene TRBJ2-1; TRBD2 matches at 14 bases. CDR3 length: 19 amino acids. Germline loops: CDR1 SGHRS, CDR2 YFSETQ. V was clipped by 0 bases and J by 0 bases; unmatched bases: 5. CDR3 sequence reads: CASSLGLAGGGYSYNEQFF. The CDR3 bases are TGCGCCAGCAGCTTGGGACTAGCGGGAGGGGGTTACTCCTACAATGAGCAGTTCTTC.

V gene TRBV4-2 combines with J gene TRBJ2-7; 7 bases map to TRBD2. The V gene's germline CDR1 is LGHNA and CDR2 YNFKEQ. J gave up 5 bases and V 0 bases, and 13 bases lay outside the gene matches. The CDR3 spans 17 residues. In nucleotides, the CDR3 is TGTGCCAGCAGCCAAGACGATGCGGGGGTGGCCCCTAACGAGCAGTACTTC. This gives the protein CASSQDDAGVAPNEQYF.